A few counts support the clone carrying this T cell receptor (beta chain). Arm-PCR of CDR3 regions with iRepertoire HTBI primers generated TCR beta libraries. TCRdb called the multiplex PCR reads again in MiXCR, with one record for every CDR3 protein. The repertoire has 400,000 to 500,000 distinct CDR3 sequences, less than 15% of them found once; the top ten carry approximately 15%. CDR1 and CDR2 from the germline V gene are SGHNT and YYREEE (reference sequence). The CDR3 loop spans 18 amino acids. V trimming: 3 bases; J trimming: 0 bases; junction bases outside the gene matches: 6. The sample is drawn from a study of regulatory T cells in long-lasting Graves disease. Stated time point: newly diagnosed GD, antithyroid drugs for less than 3 months. From PBMCs, RNA was extracted and then used to make the TCR library. Peripheral blood, about 10 milliliters of it, was drawn into EDTA tubes. These data were likewise used in another study, on T cells in Graves' hyperthyroidism and ophthalmopathy.

The receptor was derived from a woman in her 50s with Graves disease. The chain employs TRBV5-4 and TRBJ2-3; TRBD2 aligns across 14 bases. Sequencing was performed on peripheral blood mononuclear cells (PBMCs), taken at new diagnosis, from a patient treated with antithyroid drugs. The CDR3 reads CASSWGLAGVGSTDTQYF. The DNA for the CDR3 is TGTGCCAGCAGCTGGGGACTAGCGGGAGTTGGAAGCACAGATACGCAGTATTTT.